A selection of T cell receptor beta chains follows, all from one sample in a study of identical twins. One entry per CDR3 protein, called by TCRdb with MiXCR from the 5' RACE reads. Of under 500,000 distinct CDR3 sequences in the sample, roughly an eighth were seen once. The same sample was also studied in work on yellow fever vaccine responses in identical twins.

Sequenced: CD4+ T cells sorted from blood. The origin of the receptors is a young woman in good health. Both conserved end residues are part of each CDR3. D genes are given only for firm matches. Only part of the rows carry a size: once, few, many, or a class if the clone is expanded.

j_call v_call d_call clone_size cdr3_nt cdr3_aa
TRBJ2-2 TRBV15 NA many TGTGCCACCAGCCCCCGGGGCTTAAGTGGCCCCGGGGAGCTGTTTTTT CATSPRGLSGPGELFF
TRBJ2-7 TRBV5-1 NA many TGCGCCAGCACCCCTTGGGGACACTCAAGCTCCTACGAGCAGTACTTC CASTPWGHSSSYEQYF
TRBJ2-3 TRBV12-5 TRBD1 many TGTGCTAGTGGTTTGGCTGCAAAAGACAGGGCAATAGGGACAGATACGCAGTATTTT CASGLAAKDRAIGTDTQYF
TRBJ2-5 TRBV6-5 TRBD2 NA TGTGCCAGCAGTTACGGAATAGCGGGAGGGAGAGAGACCCAGTACTTC CASSYGIAGGRETQYF
TRBJ2-2 TRBV6-2/TRBV6-3 TRBD2 NA TGTGCCAGCAAGAAGGCGGGTTCTAGCGGGGAGAACGCCGGGGAGCTGTTTTTT CASKKAGSSGENAGELFF
TRBJ1-1 TRBV28 TRBD1 few TGTGCCAGCAGTTTAAGGGGACAGCTTACAGAAGCTTTCTTT CASSLRGQLTEAFF
TRBJ2-7 TRBV29-1 NA few TGCAGCGTTGAGGGGCAGGTCGACGAGCAGTACTTC CSVEGQVDEQYF
TRBJ2-5 TRBV5-1 TRBD2 few TGCGCCAGCAGCCCCAGAACGGGAGCGGGACAAGAGACCCAGTACTTC CASSPRTGAGQETQYF
TRBJ2-3 TRBV20-1 NA NA TGCAGTGTCCGGTCTTCGACAGATACGCAGTATTTT CSVRSSTDTQYF
TRBJ2-7 TRBV3-1 NA few TGTGCCAGCAGCCAAGAACCAAACTACGAGCAGTACTTC CASSQEPNYEQYF
TRBJ2-3 TRBV3-1 TRBD2 few TGTGCCAGCAGCCTCTTTAGCGGGGGGGCCCCTCACCTCACAGATACGCAGTATTTT CASSLFSGGAPHLTDTQYF
TRBJ2-1 TRBV18 NA NA TGTGCCAGCTCACCACCGGTTGTCAATGAGCAGTTCTTC CASSPPVVNEQFF
TRBJ2-7 TRBV6-5 TRBD2 few TGTGCCAGCAGTTACAGACGAATTACAATAGCGGGACCTGGCGAGCAGTACTTC CASSYRRITIAGPGEQYF
TRBJ1-5 TRBV20-1 NA few TGCAGTGCTAGAGTCCAAGGGAGCAATCAGCCCCAGCATTTT CSARVQGSNQPQHF
TRBJ1-2 TRBV18 NA NA TGTGCCAGCTCACCAGACAGCTCTTATGGCTACACCTTC CASSPDSSYGYTF
TRBJ2-5 TRBV3-1 NA NA TGTGCCAGCAGCCGCAGGGGTTTTGGGGAGACCCAGTACTTC CASSRRGFGETQYF
TRBJ2-7 TRBV6-1 NA NA TGTGCCAGCAGCCCCCTCGAGGACGGCATAACTGACGAGCAGTACTTC CASSPLEDGITDEQYF
TRBJ2-1 TRBV7-9 TRBD2 few TGTGCCAGCCACCCCAGCGGGGGGGCAGGTGAGCAGTTCTTC CASHPSGGAGEQFF
TRBJ2-1 TRBV6-2/TRBV6-3 TRBD2 NA TGTGCCAGCACCAGACTAGCGGGAGTTGATGAGCAGTTCTTC CASTRLAGVDEQFF
TRBJ2-2 TRBV2 NA NA TGTGCCAGCAGCCACCGGGCCGCGAACACCGGGGAGCTGTTTTTT CASSHRAANTGELFF
TRBJ2-7 TRBV3-1 NA few TGTGCCAGCAGCCAAGCCCAAGGGAGCTCCTACGAGCAGTACTTC CASSQAQGSSYEQYF
TRBJ1-1 TRBV12-3/TRBV12-4 NA few TGTGCCAGCAGTACCCGTACAAACACTGAAGCTTTCTTT CASSTRTNTEAFF
TRBJ2-1 TRBV18 NA few TGTGCCAGCTCACCTCTCCCCCAGGGTGGAGATGAGCAGTTCTTC CASSPLPQGGDEQFF
TRBJ2-7 TRBV5-1 TRBD1 many TGCGCCAGCAGCTTGGGGGGACAGATCTACGAGCAGTACTTC CASSLGGQIYEQYF
TRBJ2-2 TRBV3-1 NA many TGCGCCAGCAGCCAAGTAGCCGGGGAGCTGTTTTTT CASSQVAGELFF
TRBJ1-1 TRBV15 NA few TGTGCCACCAGCAGAGATTTTCGACGGGGAGTCACTGAAGCTTTCTTT CATSRDFRRGVTEAFF
TRBJ2-3 TRBV20-1 NA NA TGCAGTGCCCAGAGGGGTATCGGAACAGATACGCAGTATTTT CSAQRGIGTDTQYF
TRBJ2-3 TRBV4-3 TRBD2 NA TGCGCCAGCAGCCCGCGTAGCGGGAGGATCCCAGATACGCAGTATTTT CASSPRSGRIPDTQYF
TRBJ2-1 TRBV5-1 TRBD2 few TGCGCCAGCAGCTTCACCGGGACTAGCGGGAGATACCCCTACAATGAGCAGTTCTTC CASSFTGTSGRYPYNEQFF
TRBJ2-3 TRBV27 NA NA TGTGCCAGCAGTCTCGGGAGGGGGCTTAGCACAGATACGCAGTATTTT CASSLGRGLSTDTQYF
TRBJ1-4 TRBV4-3 TRBD1 NA TGCGCCAGCAGCTCACCGGGACAGGGGGCGCATAGACTGTTTTTT CASSSPGQGAHRLFF
TRBJ2-3 TRBV20-1 NA NA TGCAGTGCGAGTGGAGCAGCTAGCACAGATACGCAGTATTTT CSASGAASTDTQYF
TRBJ1-4 TRBV6-1 TRBD1 few TGTGCCATCCCGGGACAGTGTAATGAAAAACTGTTTTTT CAIPGQCNEKLFF
TRBJ2-1 TRBV6-6 NA few TGTGCCAGCAGTTCGGACGGGGACAATGAGCAGTTCTTC CASSSDGDNEQFF
TRBJ2-7 TRBV6-5 NA NA TGTGCCAGCGGAGGCCCGATCGAGCAGTACTTC CASGGPIEQYF
TRBJ1-1 TRBV6-5 NA NA TGTGCCAGCGGGGTTGGCACTGAAGCTTTCTTT CASGVGTEAFF
TRBJ1-1 TRBV25-1 NA few TGTGCCCTTGGGGGGGAATCCTCGAACACTGAAGCTTTCTTT CALGGESSNTEAFF
TRBJ2-1 TRBV10-3 TRBD2 few TGTGCCATCAGCCTACTAGCGGGAGGAGGGGATGAGCAGTTCTTC CAISLLAGGGDEQFF
TRBJ2-3 TRBV12-3/TRBV12-4 NA NA TGTGCCAGCAGCATCACTAGAGATACGCAGTATTTT CASSITRDTQYF
TRBJ2-3 TRBV24-1 NA few TGTGCCACCAGTGACCCGACTAGTTCAGATACGCAGTATTTT CATSDPTSSDTQYF
TRBJ1-2 TRBV15 NA NA TGTGCCACCAGCAGAGCTCGACAGTCTAACTATGGCTACACCTTC CATSRARQSNYGYTF
TRBJ2-4 TRBV12-3/TRBV12-4 NA NA TGTGCCAGCGGTAGGGGGGTAGCCAAAAACATTCAGTACTTC CASGRGVAKNIQYF
TRBJ2-1 TRBV20-1 TRBD2 few TGCAGTGCTCAGCGGGAGGGCCGCGATGAGCAGTTCTTC CSAQREGRDEQFF
TRBJ2-7 TRBV6-1 NA few TGTGCCAGCAGTGACCCTGCCGCTCAGGGAGCAGCCCCTTACGAGCAGTACTTC CASSDPAAQGAAPYEQYF
TRBJ1-3 TRBV5-1 NA few TGCGCCAGCAGCTTTGGGACAACCTCTGGAAACACCATATATTTT CASSFGTTSGNTIYF